This TCR beta chain was documented in a study of T-cell reconstitution after alpha-beta-depleted transplantation in children. This clonotype was seen a handful of times. Trimming stripped 1 base from V and 4 bases from J, with 10 bases between. Germline loops: CDR1 KGHSH, CDR2 LQKENI. The CDR3 contains 14 residues. This sample's TCRbeta library carried unique molecular identifier barcodes. TCRdb re-called the PCR reads with MiXCR, one entry per CDR3 protein. The data contain more than 450,000 distinct CDR3 sequences, around 17% of them singletons. The clonotype originates from a human donor who donated a stem cell graft to a child with acute lymphoblastic leukemia. The source was PBMCs from the stem cell graft donor, collected from the stem cell graft. This chain links TRBV18 with TRBJ1-1; D is ambiguous. This chain's CDR3 is CASSPRAESTEAFF. CDR3 bases: TGTGCCAGCTCACCACGGGCGGAGAGCACTGAAGCTTTCTTT.